This T cell receptor (beta chain) appears in the sequencing data of a study of post-analysis software for immune sequencing data. Every TCR beta cDNA library bore unique molecular identifiers. In TCRdb, the PCR reads were re-called with MiXCR into one record per CDR3 protein. Of over 700,000 distinct CDR3 sequences listed, roughly 30% were seen once; the top ten hold around 0.6%. This receptor was taken from a girl aged 10-17 years with multiple sclerosis. Input material: blood.

This chain's CDR3 is CASSLRDQPSYEQYF. CDR3 nucleotide sequence: TGTGCCAGCAGCTTACGGGACCAGCCCTCCTACGAGCAGTACTTC. The rearrangement uses TRBV7-2 and TRBJ2-7, with D possibly being TRBD1 or TRBD2 (5 bases each). Germline V gene lookup returns CDR1 SGHTA and CDR2 FQGNSA. The length of the CDR3 is 15 residues. V gave up 2 bases and J gave up 0 bases, with 11 bases separating them. Using reference TRBV7-2 and TRBJ2-7 for the parts outside the CDR3, the full variable domain is GAGVSQSPSNKVTEKGKDVELRCDPISGHTALYWYRQSLGQGLEFLIYFQGNSAPDKSGLPSDRFSAERTGGSVSTLTIQRTQQEDSAVYLCASSLRDQPSYEQYFGPGTRLTVT.